The sequence of this T cell receptor (beta chain) was determined in a study of cytomegalovirus exposure and HLA in healthy donors (dated by TCRdb to 2016 to 2017). With regard to the full study: According to an earlier analysis of 450 to 650 of the donors, roughly 180 million T cells yielded 117 million unique TCR beta sequences and approximately 300 Gb of sequence data. An early release that covered 640 HLA-typed donors contained approximately 300 gigabases of sequencing data and around 80 million unique TCR sequences. Among the roughly 400 genotyped donors, approximately 76% belonged to the genetic ancestry cluster associated with self-reported Caucasian donors. The study aimed to test whether cataloging public T cell receptors could reveal signatures of past pathogen exposure. Using immunosequencing, the study profiled T cell repertoires from about 610 subjects and related those repertoires to cytomegalovirus serostatus. Besides the first cohort of about 730 subjects, a separate validation cohort made up of 120 different subjects was used. High-throughput TCR immunosequencing, statistical association of individual TCRs with disease status, and machine learning were combined to predict cytomegalovirus infection status. A later analysis re-examined previously published TCR beta repertoires from just over 650 donors and added high-resolution HLA genotyping to investigate patterns of TCR occurrence. Rather than drawing on any new phenotypic data, the later analysis identified candidate immune exposures from TCR beta sequences and the way those sequences occurred across donors. An earlier analysis of 587 of the donors applied high-throughput TCR beta sequencing to assess whether each TCR beta V gene segment acted as functional or pseudogenic. Alongside the repertoire data, information on donor age, sex, ethnicity and CMV serostatus was compiled. In a later genetic analysis, genome-wide SNP genotypes for about three fifths of the roughly 670 donors were used, and that subset was treated as a discovery cohort. Every discovery cohort repertoire had been produced on one sequencing platform. Both class I and class II loci were covered by HLA typing, at four-digit resolution. Typing coverage varied by locus: about 620-630 donors for A, B, C, DRB1 and DQB1; roughly 510 for DQA1; over 600 for DPA1; 450 to 480 for DPB1. About five DR-DQ haplotypes were treated as single units for association and clustering because of strong linkage in the cohort. On average, about 240,000 unique TCR beta nucleotide sequences were sequenced per donor among 300 to 500 genotyped donors of the cohort, with approximately 18% of those sequences being non-productive.

Measured from the cysteine to the phenylalanine, the CDR3 is 17 residues long. The DNA shown is the 51-base CDR3, in frame from base 1. As encoded in the germline V gene, CDR1 is MGHRA while CDR2 is YSYEKL. V and J are trimmed by 1 base and 2 bases, and the gene matches miss 7 bases of the junction. What the study reported, not specific to this receptor: Assigning TCR associations to individual alleles was difficult when HLA alleles, especially DR and DQ, strongly co-occurred. The presence/absence analyses assumed that sequencing depth was roughly uniform across donors, and that assumption may not be true. A later genetic analysis reported fewer N-insertions in productive TCRs among donors in an Asian-associated ancestry cluster than the approximately 700-donor mean. HLA typing was unavailable for some donors at each locus, so association tests used only the typed subset. A later analysis reported that several top co-occurrence clusters appeared linked to parvovirus B19, influenza, CMV and Epstein-Barr virus. A further reported finding was that TCR beta sequences accurately predicted the HLA-A and HLA-B alleles for most subjects in the first cohort. The classifier was reported to diagnose cytomegalovirus status with high specificity and sensitivity in both the original cohort and the validation cohort. Linkage disequilibrium might explain the correlated functional status among segregating V segments, but an unknown experimental factor could not be excluded. A total of roughly 160 TCR beta chains were listed by the study as associated with cytomegalovirus. In an earlier analysis of about 550 of the donors, most TCR beta V segments were observed in productive rearrangements about 87% or about 30% of the time, broadly matching IMGT annotations. While some public TCRs were present in many individuals, most TCR sequences turned up only very rarely across donors. Specific HLA alleles were associated with 15,000 to 20,000 TCR beta sequences at a false discovery rate of 0.05 in a later analysis. In vitro tests confirmed that a few of the cytomegalovirus-associated TCR beta chains recognize cytomegalovirus antigens. The authors suggested that the approach could potentially be generalized to other disease states and immunological phenotypes. According to a later analysis, most CMV-associated TCR beta chains appeared to be HLA-restricted, and the HLA associations seemed to be driven largely by CMV exposure. A later analysis found that HLA-associated TCR beta chains were more clonally expanded and had lower generation probabilities than equally common non-associated chains. Only TCR beta chains were sequenced in this cohort, and the absence of alpha or paired-chain data limited detectable features. In a later genetic analysis, a missense DCLRE1C variant was associated with V-gene and J-gene trimming of TCR beta chains, and the association was replicated in an independent cohort. In a later analysis, the rate of TCR association differed among HLA loci, with DRB1 alleles having the most associated TCRs and HLA-C alleles having the fewest. Because counts were too low, roughly 16 rarely observed V segments, including chromosome 9 orphons, were excluded from the earlier analysis of a few hundred of the donors. Some IMGT-functional V segments, including TRBV6-2 and TRBV6-3, could not be distinguished by the 87-base-pair reads and were therefore excluded. Immune exposure information for the cohort was limited to CMV serostatus. A cluster of highly shared sequence variants was judged likely to be a technical artifact of the sequencing pipeline.

The library was built by means of the immunoSEQ multiplex PCR assay. For the multiplex PCR, a mixture combining 60 forward primers for TCR Vbeta segments and 13 reverse primers for TCR Jbeta segments was used. The CDR3 region of rearranged TCR beta genes was amplified from genomic DNA with a multiplex PCR assay. On the Illumina HiSeq System, the amplified TCR beta libraries were sequenced as 87-base-pair reads. On the study's bioinformatics: Across the 500 to 850 repertoires, a later analysis counted 75 million to 90 million unique TCR beta chains, some 11 million of which were shared by at least two donors. Raw reads were error-corrected and collapsed into unique sequences with a nearest-neighbor algorithm that merged closely related sequences to remove PCR and sequencing errors. To assign V, D and J gene segments, CDR3 sequences were aligned to IMGT reference sequences. For a sequence to be retained, at least a six-nucleotide match to both a V gene segment and a J gene segment was required. A rearrangement counted as productive if the CDR3 had no stop codons and remained in frame with V and J, and every other rearrangement counted as non-productive. CDR3 was defined according to IMGT convention as the region running from the second conserved V-encoded cysteine to the conserved J-encoded phenylalanine. The earlier analysis of about 620 of the donors excluded sequences that lacked an unambiguous match to a single V gene segment. In an earlier analysis of some 590 of the donors, a V segment was called functional when productive rearrangements were above 56.7%, and segregating when the standard deviation between donors exceeded 5%. A statistical classification framework was built for diagnosing cytomegalovirus status from the catalog of TCR beta chain sequences. In a later analysis, TCR nucleotide sequences were compared against IMGT/GENE-DB human TR gene sequences so that V and J genes could be assigned. In a later analysis, CDR3 sequences and most-parsimonious VDJ recombination scenarios were assigned using the TCRdist pipeline. In a later analysis, each TCR beta chain was defined by its CDR3 amino acid sequence together with its V-gene family, and reads without a unique V-gene family were excluded. To address suspected cross-contamination and a sequencing artifact, a later analysis removed roughly 640 highly shared, low-generation-probability nucleotide sequences. In a later analysis, a clonal expansion index was calculated for each public chain from normalized within-repertoire ranks of inferred template counts. A later analysis computed generation probabilities with a VDJ recombination model fitted to out-of-frame rearrangements, and checked the results against IGoR. A later analysis scored TCR-TCR, TCR-HLA and TCR-CMV co-occurrence with hypergeometric tests, applying a repertoire-size bias correction to TCR pairs. To estimate false discovery rates, a later analysis permuted the HLA or CMV assignments 20 times. In a later analysis, co-occurring TCRs were grouped using DBSCAN, and TCRdist sequence similarity was added for clustering within HLA-allele-positive subsets. Co-occurrence clustering excluded repertoires with fewer than 30,000 or more than 120,000 public chains, plus five with anomalous nucleotide sharing. Entries here come from immuneACCESS through TCRdb and include only in-frame sequences with V and J called. Some clones fail to appear in such tables; in the studies checked, an unresolved V gene covers under half of the shortfall, and the cause of the remainder is unknown. V, J and clone size were drawn from that table, and D and trimming were deduced from the DNA. The sample table on file contains 130,000 or so clones. Less than 2% of the sample is taken by the ten largest.

Comment on this clone: What this receptor recognizes is not known.

The cohort was made up of approximately 670 healthy bone marrow donors. At the time of sampling, all cohort members were nominally healthy, though unrecorded immune exposures were likely present. The donor was CMV seronegative and belonged to the group of around 350 seronegative cohort members. Every donor gave a peripheral blood sample, and the peripheral blood mononuclear cells from that sample were used for TCR beta sequencing. The Qiagen DNeasy Blood Extraction Kit was used to extract genomic DNA from the blood cell samples. This receptor was identified in a woman in her thirties or forties in good health and CMV-seronegative. The rearranged chain carries TRBV4-1 and TRBJ1-2, with 10 junctional bases fitting TRBD1. What was sequenced was PBMCs. The CDR3 protein sequence reads: CASSQVLDRGRNYGYTF. The base sequence is TGCGCCAGCAGCCAAGTCCTTGACAGGGGGCGGAACTATGGCTACACCTTC.